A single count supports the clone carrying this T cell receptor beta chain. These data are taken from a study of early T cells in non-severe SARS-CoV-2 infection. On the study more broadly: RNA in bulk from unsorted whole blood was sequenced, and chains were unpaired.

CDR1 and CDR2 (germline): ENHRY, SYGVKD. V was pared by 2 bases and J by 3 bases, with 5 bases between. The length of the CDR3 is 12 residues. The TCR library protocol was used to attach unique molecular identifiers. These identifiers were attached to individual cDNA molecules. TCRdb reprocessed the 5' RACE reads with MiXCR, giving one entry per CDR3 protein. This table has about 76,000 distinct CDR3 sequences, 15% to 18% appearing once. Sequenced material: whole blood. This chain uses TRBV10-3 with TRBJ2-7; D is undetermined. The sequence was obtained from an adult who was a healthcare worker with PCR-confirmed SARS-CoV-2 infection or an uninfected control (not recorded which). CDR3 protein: CAISEGNYEQYF. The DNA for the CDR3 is TGTGCCATCAGTGAGGGCAACTACGAGCAGTACTTC.